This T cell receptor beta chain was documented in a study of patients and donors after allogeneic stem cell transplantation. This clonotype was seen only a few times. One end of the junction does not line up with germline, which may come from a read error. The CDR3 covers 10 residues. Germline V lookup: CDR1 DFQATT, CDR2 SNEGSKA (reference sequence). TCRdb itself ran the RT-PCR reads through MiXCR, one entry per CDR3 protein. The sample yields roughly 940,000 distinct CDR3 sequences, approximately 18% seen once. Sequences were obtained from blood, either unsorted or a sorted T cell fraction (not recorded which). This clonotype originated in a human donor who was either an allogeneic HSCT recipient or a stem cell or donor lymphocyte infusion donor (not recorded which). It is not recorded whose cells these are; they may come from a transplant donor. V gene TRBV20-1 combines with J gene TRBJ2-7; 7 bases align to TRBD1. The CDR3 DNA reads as TGCAGTGCTCGATCCGGGACAGAGTCTTTC. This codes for CSARSGTESF.